This T cell receptor (beta chain) came from a study of radiotherapy plus CTLA-4 blockade in lung cancer. Study summary: Objective response rate was roughly 19%; disease control rate, 25% to 35%. Study results and caveats: Best predicting response, reportedly, were early blood T cell clone dynamics, with interferon-beta. After treatment with radiotherapy plus ipilimumab, TCR clones that came from the tumor expanded in blood.

The assay was immunoSEQ multiplex PCR, and TCRdb's table has in-frame clones only and misses some. This table has about 80,000 clones, around 76% appearing once. The study treated chemo-refractory metastatic non-small-cell lung cancer patients with focal radiation plus ipilimumab CTLA-4 blockade. V shed 7 bases and J shed 5 bases, with 18 bases lying between them. Germline CDR1 reads SGHRS; CDR2 reads YFSETQ. The CDR3 runs 15 residues. This clone was recorded only once. Its specificity is unknown. The chain employs TRBV5-1 and TRBJ1-4; D may be TRBD1 (5 bases). The sequence came from a human donor with non-small cell lung cancer whose response to radiotherapy plus ipilimumab could not be evaluated. Some clones in this sample may be carry-over from other donors' samples. The sequencing here drew on peripheral blood, taken from a patient treated with radiotherapy plus ipilimumab. CDR3 region: CASQSGGLTNEKLFF. The CDR3 coding sequence is TGCGCCAGCCAAAGTGGGGGGTTAACCAATGAAAAACTGTTTTTT.